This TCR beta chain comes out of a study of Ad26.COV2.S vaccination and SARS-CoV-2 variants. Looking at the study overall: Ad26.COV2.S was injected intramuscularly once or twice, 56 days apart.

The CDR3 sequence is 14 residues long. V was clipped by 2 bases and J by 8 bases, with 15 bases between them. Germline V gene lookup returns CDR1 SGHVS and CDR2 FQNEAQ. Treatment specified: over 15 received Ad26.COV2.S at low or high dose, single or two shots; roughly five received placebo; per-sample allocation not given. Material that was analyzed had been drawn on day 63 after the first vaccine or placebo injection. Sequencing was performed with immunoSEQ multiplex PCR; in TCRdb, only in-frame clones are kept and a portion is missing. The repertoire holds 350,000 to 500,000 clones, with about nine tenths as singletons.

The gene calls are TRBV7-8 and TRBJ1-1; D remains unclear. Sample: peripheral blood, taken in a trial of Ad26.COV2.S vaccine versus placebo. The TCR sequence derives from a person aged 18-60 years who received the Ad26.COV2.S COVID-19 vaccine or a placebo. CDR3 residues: CASSLNIGQGEAFF. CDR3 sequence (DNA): TGTGCCAGCAGCTTAAATATAGGGCAAGGCGAAGCTTTCTTT.